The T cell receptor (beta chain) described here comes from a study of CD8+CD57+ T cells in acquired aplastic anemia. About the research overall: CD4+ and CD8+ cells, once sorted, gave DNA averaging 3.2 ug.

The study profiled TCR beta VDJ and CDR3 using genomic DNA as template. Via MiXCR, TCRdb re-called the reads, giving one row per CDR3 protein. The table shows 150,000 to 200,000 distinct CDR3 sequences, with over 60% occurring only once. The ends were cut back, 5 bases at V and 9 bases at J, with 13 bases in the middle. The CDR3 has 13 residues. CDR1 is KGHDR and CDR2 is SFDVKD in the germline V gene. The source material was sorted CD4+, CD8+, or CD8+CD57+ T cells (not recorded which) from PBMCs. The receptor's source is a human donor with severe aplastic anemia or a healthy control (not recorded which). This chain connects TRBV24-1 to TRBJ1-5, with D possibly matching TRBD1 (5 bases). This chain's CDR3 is CATSAVLGGPQHF. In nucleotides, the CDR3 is TGTGCCACCAGTGCCGTACTGGGGGGGCCCCAGCATTTT.